Following are 27 T cell receptor beta chains from one sample sequenced in a study of shared clonotypes between healthy human individuals. Naivety among CD8 cells was defined by CD45RO negativity and positive CCR7 selection, thereby excluding terminally differentiated effector memory CD45RA+ cells. This table comes from immunoSEQ multiplex PCR, and its TCRdb copy is limited to in-frame clones, with some not included. The table has millions of clones, 90% to 95% seen once. Sequencing input: naive CD8+ T cells from PBMCs. Receptors were obtained from a man younger than 35 in good health. Some clones in this sample may be carry-over from other donors' samples.

The V call is TRBV18, the J call TRBJ2-2, with D possibly TRBD1 on 6 matching bases. CDR3 length: 17 residues. V shed 0 bases and J shed 0 bases, with 11 bases lying between them. CDR1 and CDR2 from the germline V gene are KGHSH and LQKENI. The CDR3 here is CASSPPWTVANTGELFF. The CDR3 DNA follows: TGTGCCAGCTCACCACCGTGGACAGTAGCGAACACCGGGGAGCTGTTTTTT.

The chain is built from TRBV27 and TRBJ2-7; 7 nucleotides align to TRBD1. V gave up 5 bases and J gave up 3 bases; unmatched junction bases: 10. The CDR3 is 15 residues long. CDR1 is MNHEY and CDR2 is SMNVEV in the germline V gene (reference sequence). CDR3 region: CASSVHGTDSYEQYF. The CDR3 nucleotides are TGTGCCAGCAGTGTCCACGGGACAGATAGCTACGAGCAGTACTTC.

This clone has a single count. This chain connects TRBV11-3 to TRBJ2-2, with TRBD1 matching 9 bases. The CDR3 has 15 amino acids. J gave up 7 bases and V 1 base, and 4 bases lay outside the gene matches. Germline V lookup: CDR1 SGHNT, CDR2 YENEEA. The CDR3 nucleotides are TGTGCCAGCAGCTTAGCGGGACAGGGCGGCGGGGAGCTGTTTTTT. Protein: CASSLAGQGGGELFF.

The J gene is TRBJ2-2, the V gene TRBV18; no reliable D call. Germline loops: CDR1 KGHSH, CDR2 LQKENI. The ends were cut back, 3 bases at V and 5 bases at J, with 16 bases in the middle. The CDR3 is 16 amino acids. CDR3: CASSPPSLIGTGELFF. Written as DNA, the CDR3 is TGTGCCAGCTCACCCCCCTCCCTCATTGGGACCGGGGAGCTGTTTTTT.

The chain couples TRBV19 to TRBJ1-5; a weak D match, TRBD1 (5 bases). There are 15 residues in the CDR3. Germline CDR1 and CDR2: LNHDA and SQIVND (reference sequence). Deletions cut 1 base from V and 2 bases from J, with 9 bases between. The CDR3 reads CASSIVGEGNQPQHF. The CDR3 DNA is TGTGCCAGTAGTATAGTAGGGGAGGGCAATCAGCCCCAGCATTTT.

V gene TRBV15 combines with J gene TRBJ2-3, with D tentatively TRBD1 or TRBD2 (5 bases each). Germline CDR1 reads LNHNV; CDR2 reads YYDKDF (reference sequence). This CDR3 has 15 residues. The V gene lost 6 bases and the J gene lost 10 bases, with 23 bases spanning the gap. The CDR3 sequence is CATRPPGPTTDPQYF. In DNA form, the CDR3 reads TGTGCCACCAGACCCCCGGGACCCACGACGGATCCGCAGTATTTT.

The V and J genes are TRBV5-1 and TRBJ2-7; unclear D gene. The germline gives CDR1 SGHRS, CDR2 YFSETQ. CDR3 length equals 16 residues. The V gene lost 0 bases and the J gene lost 1 base, with 14 bases spanning the gap. The chain's CDR3 is CASSLVGRMVSYEQYF. The CDR3 region has the DNA TGCGCCAGCAGCTTGGTTGGCAGAATGGTATCCTACGAGCAGTACTTC.

The chain carries TRBV15 and TRBJ2-7, with no clear D. This CDR3 comprises 16 residues. Germline CDR1 is LNHNV and CDR2 is YYDKDF (reference sequence). Trimming pared 5 bases from V and 6 bases from J, leaving 23 bases between. The CDR3 reads CATSVTRNLISGEQYF. CDR3 DNA: TGTGCCACCAGCGTCACCCGGAATCTAATATCGGGCGAGCAGTACTTC.

The chain has TRBV28 and TRBJ1-4; maybe TRBD1 (5 bases). The ends were cut back, 3 bases at V and 8 bases at J, with 16 bases in the middle. CDR1 and CDR2 from the germline V gene are MDHEN and SYDVKM. This CDR3 comprises 15 residues. The CDR3 reads CASSFPRERKEKLFF. The CDR3 bases are TGTGCCAGCAGTTTTCCCAGGGAGCGAAAAGAAAAACTGTTTTTT.

This chain connects TRBV5-1 to TRBJ2-1, with 7 bases that match TRBD2. J was trimmed by 3 bases and V by 2 bases; bases with no gene match: 5. This CDR3 comprises 15 residues. Germline V CDR1 and CDR2: SGHRS, YFSETQ. CDR3 in DNA: TGCGCCAGCAGCTTACAGCGGGGAAACTACAATGAGCAGTTCTTC. It is translated as CASSLQRGNYNEQFF.

The rearrangement joins TRBV9 to TRBJ2-3, with D perhaps TRBD1 or TRBD2 (5 bases each). V lost 4 bases, J lost 2 bases, and 14 bases lay in between. Looked up from germline, CDR1 is SGDLS and CDR2 is YYNGEE. There are 15 residues in the CDR3. The CDR3 protein is CASSLYGTITDTQYF. The CDR3 region has the DNA TGTGCCAGCAGCCTTTACGGGACCATCACAGATACGCAGTATTTT. The entire variable domain, with the rest obtained from reference TRBV9 and TRBJ2-3, is as follows: DSGVTQTPKHLITATGQRVTLRCSPRSGDLSVYWYQQSLDQGLQFLIQYYNGEERAKGNILERFSAQQFPDLHSELNLSSLELGDSALYFCASSLYGTITDTQYFGPGTRLTVL.

This chain links TRBV6-5 with TRBJ2-7, with TRBD2 as a possible D gene (6 bases). V lost 4 bases to trimming and J lost 3 bases, with 19 bases between them. CDR1 is MNHEY, CDR2 SVGAGI, per germline. This CDR3 region has 16 residues. In nucleotides, the CDR3 is TGTGCCAGCAGTTTAAACAGTGGGTCCGGGGGCTACGAGCAGTACTTC. Amino acids: CASSLNSGSGGYEQYF.

The V gene is TRBV2, the J gene TRBJ2-7, with 8 positions matching TRBD1. CDR3 length equals 12 residues. V was pared by 6 bases and J by 13 bases, with 11 bases of the junction left unmatched. Per germline, CDR1 SNHLY and CDR2 FYNNEI. The chain's CDR3 is CASSYDWTGHYF. Here the CDR3 DNA reads TGTGCCAGCAGCTACGACTGGACAGGGCATTACTTC.

This clone showed up just once. Here the CDR3 DNA reads TGCGCCAGCAGCCAGGGGACAGGGTTTACCAATCAGCCCCAGCATTTT. This translates into CASSQGTGFTNQPQHF. This chain joins TRBV4-3 and TRBJ1-5; 9 bases are shared with TRBD1. CDR1 and CDR2 from the germline V gene are LGHNA and YSLEER. Germline trimming cut 3 bases from V and 3 bases from J; bases unmatched to any gene: 6. The CDR3 consists of 16 residues.

This rearrangement joins TRBV10-1 to TRBJ2-1; 9 nucleotides match TRBD2. The CDR3 totals 19 residues. CDR1 and CDR2 from the germline V gene are WNHNN and SYGVQD (reference sequence). The J segment lost 0 bases and the V segment lost 6 bases, leaving 15 bases of the junction unmatched. In nucleotides, the CDR3 is TGCGCCAGCAGCCGGCTAGCGGGACTCGGGCGAAGCTCCTACAATGAGCAGTTCTTC. Protein sequence: CASSRLAGLGRSSYNEQFF.

As concerns this clone: Distinct nucleotide sequences in the sample also encode this CDR3. The chain's CDR3 is CASSASPGETQYF. Written as DNA, the CDR3 is TGTGCCAGCAGCGCAAGCCCGGGGGAGACCCAGTACTTC. The rearrangement uses TRBV9 and TRBJ2-5, with TRBD2 as a possible D gene (5 bases). The CDR3 extends over 13 amino acids. Germline CDR1 reads SGDLS; CDR2 reads YYNGEE. V lost 3 bases, J lost 5 bases, and 11 bases lay in between. Variable domain in full (rest from reference TRBV9 and TRBJ2-5): DSGVTQTPKHLITATGQRVTLRCSPRSGDLSVYWYQQSLDQGLQFLIQYYNGEERAKGNILERFSAQQFPDLHSELNLSSLELGDSALYFCASSASPGETQYFGPGTRLLVL.

Details on this clone: The identical CDR3 is also encoded by other nucleotide sequences in the sample. The gene calls are TRBV27 and TRBJ2-1; D gene unclear. Germline CDR1 MNHEY, CDR2 SMNVEV (reference sequence). V was trimmed by 0 bases and J by 1 base, leaving 10 bases between them. The CDR3 has 16 residues. The CDR3 DNA is TGTGCCAGCAGTTTATCCCAAGGGTCGTCCTACAATGAGCAGTTCTTC. Its protein is CASSLSQGSSYNEQFF.

This clone was recorded only once. The genes are TRBV4-1 and TRBJ2-3, with 8 bases aligning to TRBD2. The ends lost 0 bases at V and 4 bases at J; junction bases unmatched: 9. Germline CDR1 MGHRA, CDR2 YSYEKL. This CDR3 is 17 amino acids long. The CDR3 sequence is CASSQDGGLGGSDTQYF. DNA of the CDR3: TGCGCCAGCAGCCAAGATGGGGGACTAGGCGGATCAGATACGCAGTATTTT.

The chain has TRBV5-4 and TRBJ2-7, with D unclear. V was trimmed by 4 bases and J by 4 bases, leaving 18 bases between them. In germline, CDR1 is SGHNT, CDR2 YYREEE (reference sequence). CDR3 size: 15 residues. The CDR3 region is CASSPYLSETYEQYF. The CDR3 nucleotides read TGTGCCAGCAGCCCATACCTCTCGGAGACTTACGAGCAGTACTTC.

The rearrangement joins TRBV4-3 to TRBJ2-1, with 8 bases that match TRBD2. Per germline, CDR1 LGHNA and CDR2 YSLEER. The CDR3 is made up of 15 amino acids. V gave up 5 bases and J gave up 4 bases; unmatched junction bases: 7. The CDR3 nucleotides read TGCGCCAGCAGCTACGGGGGGGGCAGTTACAATGAGCAGTTCTTC. This encodes CASSYGGGSYNEQFF.

The CDR3 DNA reads TGTGCCAGCAGTTTATCCCCCGGGACTAGCAGATACAATGAGCAGTTCTTC. It codes for CASSLSPGTSRYNEQFF. The chain recombines TRBV27 with TRBJ2-1; 9 bases are shared with TRBD2. CDR1 MNHEY and CDR2 SMNVEV come from the germline V gene (reference sequence). V lost 0 bases to trimming and J lost 4 bases; unmatched junction nucleotides: 7. This CDR3 is 17 amino acids long.

The chain combines TRBV11-2 with TRBJ2-3; D uncertain. Germline V lookup: CDR1 SGHAT, CDR2 FQNNGV. Trimming stripped 5 bases from V and 3 bases from J, with 9 bases between. The CDR3 is 13 residues long. For the CDR3, the DNA is TGTGCCAGCAGCCCTAGAGTTACAGATACGCAGTATTTT. Its translation is CASSPRVTDTQYF. Full variable domain (remainder filled in from reference TRBV11-2 and TRBJ2-3): EAGVAQSPRYKIIEKRQSVAFWCNPISGHATLYWYQQILGQGPKLLIQFQNNGVVDDSQLPKDRFSAERLKGVDSTLKIQPAKLEDSAVYLCASSPRVTDTQYFGPGTRLTVL.

This rearrangement joins TRBV7-3 to TRBJ2-3; 9 bases align to TRBD2. The CDR3 has 17 residues. From germline, CDR1 is SGHTA and CDR2 FQGTGA. V trimming: 3 bases; J trimming: 2 bases; junction bases outside the gene matches: 9. CDR3 nucleotide sequence: TGTGCCAGCAGCTTTTCCCCGACTAGCGGAATCACAGATACGCAGTATTTT. Its protein product is CASSFSPTSGITDTQYF.

This rearrangement joins TRBV5-1 to TRBJ2-7; D not resolved. Germline CDR1 is SGHRS and CDR2 is YFSETQ. The CDR3 loop spans 12 amino acids. Trimming stripped 5 bases from V and 0 bases from J, with 6 bases between. This chain's CDR3 is CASRLGSYEQYF. The CDR3 bases are TGCGCCAGCAGGCTAGGCTCCTACGAGCAGTACTTC.

V usage is TRBV15 and J usage is TRBJ2-6; a possible D gene is TRBD1 (6 bases). The CDR3 runs 16 residues. V was cut by 4 bases and J by 4 bases, with 14 bases left in between. CDR1 LNHNV and CDR2 YYDKDF come from the germline V gene (reference sequence). The CDR3 DNA follows: TGTGCCACCAGCAATCAGGGGCTGTGGGGGGCCAACGTCCTGACTTTC. Protein product: CATSNQGLWGANVLTF.

Comment on this clone: The same CDR3 arises from other DNA sequences in this sample as well. The chain has TRBV27 and TRBJ2-7, with a possible D match to TRBD2 (6 bases). V was shortened by 2 bases and J by 2 bases, with 7 bases between the two germline ends. CDR3 length: 13 residues. Per germline, CDR1 MNHEY and CDR2 SMNVEV (reference sequence). CDR3 coding DNA: TGTGCCAGCAGTTTACGGGAGACCTACGAGCAGTACTTC. Translation: CASSLRETYEQYF.

Regarding this clone: The same CDR3 can be traced to other DNA sequences in this sample. This chain links TRBV18 with TRBJ2-1; D is possibly TRBD2 (5 bases). The CDR3 totals 16 residues. V was cut by 2 bases and J by 0 bases, with 11 bases left in between. The V gene's germline CDR1 is KGHSH and CDR2 LQKENI. CDR3 sequence: CASSPLSGSSYNEQFF. The CDR3 DNA reads TGTGCCAGCTCACCATTAAGCGGAAGCTCCTACAATGAGCAGTTCTTC.